The 27 T cell receptor beta chains reported below all come from one sample, sequenced in a study of shared clonotypes between healthy human individuals. CD45RO-negative CD8 cells positively selected for CCR7 made up the naive population, which excluded terminally differentiated effector memory CD45RA+ cells. TCRdb keeps only in-frame clones here, not all; method: immunoSEQ multiplex PCR. The sample has 550,000 to 600,000 clones; nearly 98% are singletons. Specimen: naive CD8+ T cells sorted from blood. Receptors originate from a young man in good health.

The chain joins TRBV6-6 to TRBJ2-1; D is unresolved. Per germline, CDR1 MNHNY and CDR2 SVGAGI (reference sequence). The CDR3 loop spans 15 amino acids. Between the trimmed V and J ends, which lost 4 bases and 3 bases, there was a span of 13 bases. CDR3 sequence: CASSLSRPDYNEQFF. CDR3 in DNA: TGTGCCAGCAGTTTATCACGACCAGACTACAATGAGCAGTTCTTC.

The gene calls are TRBV10-2 and TRBJ2-1, with 7 bases that match TRBD2. The CDR3 totals 14 residues. Trimming cost V 7 bases and J 2 bases; bases outside gene matches: 5. Germline-derived CDR1 and CDR2 are WSHSY and SAAADI. The CDR3 reads CASTSGNTYNEQFF. CDR3 coding DNA: TGCGCCAGCACTAGCGGAAATACCTACAATGAGCAGTTCTTC.

The chain carries TRBV9 and TRBJ2-3, with TRBD2 matching 10 bases. V shed 4 bases and J 3 bases; nucleotides not matched to a gene: 5. This CDR3 comprises 15 residues. The V gene's germline CDR1 is SGDLS and CDR2 YYNGEE. The CDR3 loop is CASSRSGRDTDTQYF. As DNA, the CDR3 is TGTGCCAGCAGCAGAAGCGGGAGGGATACAGATACGCAGTATTTT.

The J gene is TRBJ2-7, the V gene TRBV7-9; 11 bases are shared with TRBD2. The junction had 9 bases not matched to a gene; V was cut back by 5 bases and J by 6 bases. CDR1 and CDR2 (germline): SEHNR, FQNEAQ (reference sequence). The CDR3 runs 15 residues. The CDR3 region has the DNA TGTGCCAGCAGCGCCACTAGCGGGAGCGGCAGCGAGCAGTACTTC. It encodes CASSATSGSGSEQYF.

The chain joins TRBV10-3 to TRBJ1-2; weak D call: TRBD1 (5 bases). V gave up 2 bases and J gave up 8 bases, with 18 bases separating them. This CDR3 is 15 amino acids long. Germline assignment: CDR1 ENHRY and CDR2 SYGVKD. CDR3 loop: CAISEAGGDLWGYTF. CDR3 bases: TGTGCCATCAGTGAGGCGGGGGGAGACCTCTGGGGCTACACCTTC.

The chain employs TRBV2 and TRBJ2-2; D may be TRBD2 (5 bases). CDR3 length: 16 residues. The V end lost 3 bases, the J end lost 7 bases, and 18 bases lay between the germline ends. Germline values: CDR1 SNHLY, CDR2 FYNNEI. DNA of the CDR3: TGTGCCAGCAGTGATGAGGTGCCACGGAGGATCGGGGAGCTGTTTTTT. Translating gives CASSDEVPRRIGELFF.

The chain couples TRBV11-2 to TRBJ2-1, with 8 bases aligning to TRBD2. The junction had 8 bases not matched to a gene; V was cut back by 3 bases and J by 7 bases. The germline gives CDR1 SGHAT, CDR2 FQNNGV. The CDR3 spans 15 residues. CDR3 protein: CASSFPGLGGNEQFF. The CDR3 nucleotides read TGTGCCAGCAGCTTCCCGGGACTAGGAGGGAATGAGCAGTTCTTC. The full variable domain, with the rest looked up from reference TRBV11-2 and TRBJ2-1, is EAGVAQSPRYKIIEKRQSVAFWCNPISGHATLYWYQQILGQGPKLLIQFQNNGVVDDSQLPKDRFSAERLKGVDSTLKIQPAKLEDSAVYLCASSFPGLGGNEQFFGPGTRLTVL.

The chain combines TRBV4-1 with TRBJ2-7; tentative D call: TRBD1 (7 bases). Germline CDR1 and CDR2: MGHRA and YSYEKL. The length of the CDR3 is 17 residues. Trimming left V 1 base short and J 3 bases short, with 19 bases between. The CDR3: CASSQVVGGGPVYEQYF. As DNA, the CDR3 is TGCGCCAGCAGCCAAGTGGTCGGAGGGGGCCCTGTCTACGAGCAGTACTTC.

The CDR3 DNA reads TGTGCCAGCAGCGGTAGCGGGAGTTTCTCCTACAATGAGCAGTTCTTC. The encoded protein is CASSGSGSFSYNEQFF. The chain uses TRBV7-8 and TRBJ2-1, with 9 bases matching TRBD2. The V gene end was trimmed by 5 bases and the J gene end by 0 bases; junction bases not matched to a gene: 5. Germline loops: CDR1 SGHVS, CDR2 FQNEAQ. The CDR3 runs to 16 residues. The full variable domain, its missing parts supplied by reference TRBV7-8 and TRBJ2-1, is GAGVSQSPRYKVAKRGQDVALRCDPISGHVSLFWYQQALGQGPEFLTYFQNEAQLDKSGLPSDRFFAERPEGSVSTLKIQRTQQEDSAVYLCASSGSGSFSYNEQFFGPGTRLTVL.

The chain joins TRBV4-1 to TRBJ2-1; 7 bases agree with TRBD2. The germline V gene has CDR1 MGHRA and CDR2 YSYEKL. The CDR3 covers 15 residues. J lost 1 base, V lost 6 bases, and 6 bases had no gene match. The CDR3 here is CASRGGETSYNEQFF. The CDR3 DNA reads TGCGCCAGCAGGGGGGGGGAGACGTCCTACAATGAGCAGTTCTTC.

Details on this clone: The same CDR3 arises from other DNA sequences in this sample as well. This rearrangement joins TRBV29-1 to TRBJ2-3; D remains unclear. Trimming stripped 0 bases from V and 1 base from J, with 2 bases between. CDR1 SQVTM and CDR2 ANQGSEA come from the germline V gene. This CDR3 comprises 12 residues. CDR3 sequence: CSVEDRTDTQYF. CDR3 sequence (DNA): TGCAGCGTTGAAGACCGCACAGATACGCAGTATTTT.

CDR3 region: CASSPNYSPGFDEFF. In DNA form, the CDR3 reads TGTGCCAGCAGCCCGAATTATTCTCCGGGTTTTGACGAGTTCTTC. The chain recombines TRBV9 with TRBJ2-1; D ambiguous. Looked up from germline, CDR1 is SGDLS and CDR2 is YYNGEE. This CDR3 is built from 15 residues. Trimming took off 4 bases at V and 14 bases at J, with 25 bases between the two ends.

The rearrangement joins TRBV7-9 to TRBJ1-5; D may be TRBD1 (5 bases). V was clipped by 4 bases and J by 4 bases, with 14 bases between them. The CDR3 is 15 amino acids. CDR1 is SEHNR and CDR2 is FQNEAQ in the germline V gene (reference sequence). Written as DNA, the CDR3 is TGTGCCAGCAGCTCCGGGGCGACAAGTAATCAGCCCCAGCATTTT. Translated: CASSSGATSNQPQHF. Combining the CDR3 with reference TRBV7-9 and TRBJ1-5 gives the whole variable domain DTGVSQNPRHKITKRGQNVTFRCDPISEHNRLYWYRQTLGQGPEFLTYFQNEAQLEKSRLLSDRFSAERPKGSFSTLEIQRTEQGDSAMYLCASSSGATSNQPQHFGDGTRLSIL.

This chain uses TRBV7-9 with TRBJ2-7; either TRBD1 or TRBD2 may fit D (6 bases each). The CDR3 contains 15 residues. Germline V gene sequence: CDR1 SEHNR, CDR2 FQNEAQ (reference sequence). V was clipped by 5 bases and J by 5 bases, with 19 bases between them. The CDR3 protein is CASSNTTGAFNEQYF. The CDR3 nucleotides read TGTGCCAGCAGCAATACTACGGGGGCATTCAACGAGCAGTACTTC.

The V gene is TRBV4-1, the J gene TRBJ2-4; no clear D. Germline lookup yields CDR1 MGHRA and CDR2 YSYEKL. Trimming left V 0 bases short and J 5 bases short, with 11 bases between. The CDR3 is made up of 15 amino acids. CDR3 residues: CASSQERRPQNIQYF. CDR3 DNA sequence: TGCGCCAGCAGCCAAGAAAGGAGACCGCAAAACATTCAGTACTTC.

The rearrangement joins TRBV25-1 to TRBJ2-7; no definite D call. The germline gives CDR1 MGHDK, CDR2 SYGVNS. The ends were cut back, 7 bases at V and 0 bases at J, with 10 bases in the middle. The CDR3 covers 13 residues. CDR3 in amino acids: CASIEPSSYEQYF. The CDR3 nucleotides are TGTGCCAGCATCGAACCCAGCTCCTACGAGCAGTACTTC.

J is TRBJ2-7 and V is TRBV9; 8 positions agree with TRBD1. V lost 2 bases and J lost 0; bases outside the gene matches: 1. The germline V gene has CDR1 SGDLS and CDR2 YYNGEE. The CDR3 spans 14 residues. Written as DNA, the CDR3 is TGTGCCAGCAGCGTGGACAGGGACTCCTACGAGCAGTACTTC. Its protein is CASSVDRDSYEQYF.

The chain uses TRBV7-9 and TRBJ2-7, with 10 bases that match TRBD1. This CDR3 is built from 11 residues. Germline-derived CDR1 and CDR2 are SEHNR and FQNEAQ (reference sequence). Losses at the gene ends were 5 bases for V and 13 bases for J; bases not matched to a gene: 5. CDR3 loop: CASSPGTGVYF. The CDR3 DNA reads TGTGCCAGCAGCCCGGGGACAGGGGTATACTTC.

The chain links TRBV6-5 to TRBJ2-5; D not certain. Germline CDR1 is MNHEY and CDR2 is SVGAGI. The ends were cut back, 4 bases at V and 1 base at J, with 1 base in the middle. There are 11 residues in the CDR3. The CDR3 DNA is TGTGCCAGCAGTTTCCAAGAGACCCAGTACTTC. It encodes CASSFQETQYF.

The CDR3 nucleotides are TGTGCCAGCAGTCCCTCTAGCGGGGGAGCCTACAATGAGCAGTTCTTC. Its translation is CASSPSSGGAYNEQFF. V gene TRBV28 combines with J gene TRBJ2-1, with 10 bases identical to TRBD2. V was pared by 5 bases and J by 2 bases, with 6 bases of the junction left unmatched. The germline CDR1 and CDR2 sequences are MDHEN and SYDVKM. The CDR3 covers 16 residues.

The chain uses TRBV27 and TRBJ2-7; 8 bases are shared with TRBD2. Per germline, CDR1 MNHEY and CDR2 SMNVEV (reference sequence). This CDR3 is built from 14 residues. V lost 6 bases, J lost 3 bases, and 7 bases stayed unmatched. CDR3: CASSIAGPLYEQYF. The CDR3 DNA follows: TGTGCCAGCAGCATAGCGGGACCCCTCTACGAGCAGTACTTC.

The chain uses TRBV5-4 and TRBJ2-3; D is unclear. Germline CDR1 reads SGHNT; CDR2 reads YYREEE (reference sequence). With 4 bases removed from V and 0 bases from J, the gap between germline ends came to 15 bases. This CDR3 spans 16 amino acids. CDR3 protein: CASSLAVGSSTDTQYF. DNA of the CDR3: TGTGCCAGCAGCCTGGCGGTAGGATCGAGCACAGATACGCAGTATTTT.

The gene calls are TRBV9 and TRBJ1-2; a weak D match, TRBD1 (6 bases). The CDR3 loop spans 17 amino acids. V lost 6 bases and J lost 8, with 29 bases in between. Germline V CDR1 and CDR2: SGDLS, YYNGEE. CDR3 DNA: TGTGCCAGCACCAAAATGGACAGCAGAGGTCAGGTACGGGGCTACACCTTC. Its protein is CASTKMDSRGQVRGYTF.

This chain connects TRBV6-5 to TRBJ1-2; a possible D gene is TRBD1 (5 bases). CDR1 and CDR2 from the germline V gene are MNHEY and SVGAGI. The CDR3 consists of 14 residues. Trimming removed 6 bases from V and 4 bases from J, with 15 bases in between. The CDR3 DNA is TGTGCCAGCAGCCTCGGGGACCCCGGCTATGGCTACACCTTC. This encodes CASSLGDPGYGYTF.

This clone was picked up one time. The sample has other DNA sequences that encode this CDR3 too. V is TRBV9 and J is TRBJ1-1; D not resolved. V dropped 3 bases and J dropped 2 bases, with 8 bases sitting between them. The CDR3 covers 13 residues. The germline V gene has CDR1 SGDLS and CDR2 YYNGEE. CDR3 residues: CASSGGGNTEAFF. CDR3 DNA sequence: TGTGCCAGCAGCGGGGGAGGAAACACTGAAGCTTTCTTT.

The chain couples TRBV14 to TRBJ2-2; 9 bases are a match to TRBD1. Germline V gene sequence: CDR1 SGHDN, CDR2 FVKESK. V lost 1 base to trimming and J lost 6 bases; unmatched junction nucleotides: 6. The CDR3 length is 16 residues. The CDR3 nucleotides are TGTGCCAGCAGCCAAGGGACAGGGGATTTTGCCGGGGAGCTGTTTTTT. It encodes CASSQGTGDFAGELFF.

A remark on this clone: In the same sample, other DNA sequences code for this CDR3. The rearrangement joins TRBV11-2 to TRBJ2-7; D call uncertain. Trimming cost V 5 bases and J 3 bases, with 11 bases left between them. This CDR3 is built from 13 residues. Germline lookup yields CDR1 SGHAT and CDR2 FQNNGV. This chain's CDR3 is CASSLGPGYEQYF. The CDR3 bases are TGTGCCAGCAGCCTCGGACCTGGCTACGAGCAGTACTTC.